This T cell receptor (beta chain) appears in the sequencing data of a study of cytomegalovirus exposure and HLA in healthy donors. Comments on this clone: Antigen specificity is unknown.

The CDR3 extends over 16 amino acids. The ends were cut back, 1 base at V and 4 bases at J, with 16 bases in the middle. Germline CDR1 LGHNA, CDR2 YNFKEQ. Regarding the study as a whole: As a later analysis revealed, most CMV-associated TCR beta chains appeared HLA-restricted.

Vbeta (60) and Jbeta (13) primers were used in the PCR. Clones were read by immunoSEQ multiplex PCR, and TCRdb kept only the in-frame ones, dropping some. This sample carries 150,000 or so clones, over 65% of them seen once, and the ten largest clones take about 13%. This chain links TRBV4-2 with TRBJ1-1; D possibly corresponds to TRBD1 (5 bases). This clonotype originated in a man aged 40-50 years in good health and CMV-seropositive. The sample consisted of PBMCs. The CDR3 bases are TGTGCCAGCAGCCAAGTAGGGGCCCGGGTGGGCACTGAAGCTTTCTTT. This codes for CASSQVGARVGTEAFF.